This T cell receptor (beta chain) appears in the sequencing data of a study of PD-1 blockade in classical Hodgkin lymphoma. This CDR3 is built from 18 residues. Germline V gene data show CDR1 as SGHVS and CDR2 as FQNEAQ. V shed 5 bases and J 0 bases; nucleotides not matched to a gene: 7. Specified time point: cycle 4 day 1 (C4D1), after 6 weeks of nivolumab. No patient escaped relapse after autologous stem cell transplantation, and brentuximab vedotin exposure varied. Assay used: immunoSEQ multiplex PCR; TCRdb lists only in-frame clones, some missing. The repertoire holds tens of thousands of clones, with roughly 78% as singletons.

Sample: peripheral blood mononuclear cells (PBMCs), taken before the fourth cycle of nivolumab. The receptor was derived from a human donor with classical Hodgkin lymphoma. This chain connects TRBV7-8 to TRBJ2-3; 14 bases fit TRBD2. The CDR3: CASSIGLAGGGSTDTQYF. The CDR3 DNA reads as TGTGCCAGCAGCATCGGACTAGCGGGAGGAGGAAGCACAGATACGCAGTATTTT.